A selection of T cell receptor beta chains follows, all from one sample in a study of cytomegalovirus exposure and HLA in healthy donors. Repertoires were generated with immunoSEQ multiplex PCR, while TCRdb's copy carries only in-frame clones and drops some. The top ten hold more than 3% of the sample, which has tens of thousands of clones, approximately 77% seen once. The sample consisted of PBMCs. The receptor set was obtained from a man aged 30 to 45 in good health and CMV-seronegative. The CDR3 runs from the conserved cysteine through the conserved F or W. D genes are given only for firm matches. Expanded clones get a size class; other rows say once, few or many, or leave the size out.

D gene: -; V gene: TRBV30; J gene: TRBJ1-3; CDR3 length: 15; clone size: -; CDR3 protein: CAWSSLRFGGNTIYF; CDR3 DNA: TGTGCCTGGAGTTCTCTTAGATTCGGTGGAAACACCATATATTTT
D gene: TRBD1; V gene: TRBV7-9; J gene: TRBJ1-1; CDR3 length: 17; clone size: few; CDR3 protein: CASSLGGQGPRNTEAFF; CDR3 DNA: TGTGCCAGCAGCTTAGGGGGACAGGGCCCTAGGAACACTGAAGCTTTCTTT
D gene: -; V gene: TRBV5-6; J gene: TRBJ1-5; CDR3 length: 13; clone size: -; CDR3 protein: CASSLSGYQPQHF; CDR3 DNA: TGTGCCAGCAGCTTGTCGGGTTATCAGCCCCAGCATTTT
D gene: TRBD1; V gene: TRBV5-4; J gene: TRBJ2-5; CDR3 length: 15; clone size: -; CDR3 protein: CASSSRDRDQETQYF; CDR3 DNA: TGTGCCAGCAGCTCCCGGGACAGGGACCAAGAGACCCAGTACTTC
D gene: TRBD1; V gene: TRBV18; J gene: TRBJ1-4; CDR3 length: 16; clone size: -; CDR3 protein: CASSPTQGQGGEKLFF; CDR3 DNA: TGTGCCAGCTCACCTACCCAAGGACAGGGGGGTGAAAAACTGTTTTTT
D gene: -; V gene: TRBV5-1; J gene: TRBJ1-2; CDR3 length: 15; clone size: -; CDR3 protein: CASSQEGGARNSYTF; CDR3 DNA: TGCGCCAGCAGCCAGGAAGGGGGTGCAAGAAATAGTTACACCTTC
D gene: TRBD2; V gene: TRBV4-2; J gene: TRBJ2-1; CDR3 length: 18; clone size: once; CDR3 protein: CASSQWRGTSGSKTRQFF; CDR3 DNA: TGTGCCAGCAGCCAATGGAGGGGAACTAGCGGGAGTAAAACCCGGCAGTTCTTC
D gene: -; V gene: TRBV18; J gene: TRBJ2-7; CDR3 length: 15; clone size: -; CDR3 protein: CASSPLPGSSYEQYF; CDR3 DNA: TGTGCCAGCTCACCACTGCCCGGGAGCTCCTACGAGCAGTACTTC
D gene: TRBD2; V gene: TRBV5-1; J gene: TRBJ2-1; CDR3 length: 18; clone size: -; CDR3 protein: CASSFIPPTSGANNEQFF; CDR3 DNA: TGCGCCAGCAGCTTTATACCACCGACTAGCGGTGCCAACAATGAGCAGTTCTTC
D gene: -; V gene: TRBV28; J gene: TRBJ2-4; CDR3 length: 14; clone size: once; CDR3 protein: CASSFSGTKNIQYF; CDR3 DNA: TGTGCCAGCAGTTTTTCAGGGACCAAAAACATTCAGTACTTC